This T cell receptor beta chain was documented in a study of T cell responses to AZD1222 COVID-19 vaccine. At the level of the study: Recipients boosted at about 4 weeks or about 12 weeks are pooled. Regarding the study as a whole: It was only after the peak T cell response that any repertoires were sampled.

This clone showed up just once. Its target is unknown. Measured with immunoSEQ multiplex PCR; TCRdb has only the in-frame clones, and not every one. The table has some 180,000 clones, about 90% seen once; the top ten hold roughly 6%. The source of this sequence is an adult in good health. Sequencing was performed on peripheral blood, taken on day 0 of AZD1222 vaccination.

The CDR3 here is CASKTGGQETQYF. In DNA, the CDR3 is TGTGCCAGCAAGACGGGGGGGCAAGAGACCCAGTACTTC. The chain recombines TRBV2 with TRBJ2-5, with 8 nucleotides matching TRBD2. Germline values: CDR1 SNHLY, CDR2 FYNNEI. The CDR3 loop spans 13 amino acids. Trimming took 7 bases from V and 2 from J; bases not matched to a gene: 3.